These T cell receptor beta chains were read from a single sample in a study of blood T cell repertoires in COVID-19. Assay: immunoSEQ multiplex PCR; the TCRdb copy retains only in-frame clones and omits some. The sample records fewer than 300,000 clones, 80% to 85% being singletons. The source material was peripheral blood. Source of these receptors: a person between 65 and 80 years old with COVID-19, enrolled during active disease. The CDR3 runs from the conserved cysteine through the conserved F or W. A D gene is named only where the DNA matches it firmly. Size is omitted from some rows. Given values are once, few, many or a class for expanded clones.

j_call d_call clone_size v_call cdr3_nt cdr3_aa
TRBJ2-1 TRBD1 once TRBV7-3 TGTGCCAGCAGCGCCGCGGGGACAGGATACAATGAGCAGTTCTTC CASSAAGTGYNEQFF
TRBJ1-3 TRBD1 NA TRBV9 TGTGCCAGCAGCGTAGATCCAGGACAGGGTGGAAACACCATATATTTT CASSVDPGQGGNTIYF
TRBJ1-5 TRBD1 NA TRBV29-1 TGCAGCGTTGGGGGGCAGGGGGCCCAAGGCAATCAGCCCCAGCATTTT CSVGGQGAQGNQPQHF
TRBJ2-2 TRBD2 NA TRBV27 TGTGCCAGCGGACTAGCGTGGGCCAGCGGGGAGCTGTTTTTT CASGLAWASGELFF
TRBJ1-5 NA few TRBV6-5 TGTGCCAGCAGCGCGACTGATAGCAATCAGCCCCAGCATTTT CASSATDSNQPQHF
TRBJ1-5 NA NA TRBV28 TGTGCCAGCAGTCTAAGGGGAGGATACAATCAGCCCCAGCATTTT CASSLRGGYNQPQHF
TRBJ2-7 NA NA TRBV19 TGTGCCAGTAGTATGGGCAAAACCTACGAGCAGTACTTC CASSMGKTYEQYF
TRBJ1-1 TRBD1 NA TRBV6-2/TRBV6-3 TGTGCCAGCAGTTACTCTCGACAGGGGAACATGAACACTGAAGCTTTCTTT CASSYSRQGNMNTEAFF
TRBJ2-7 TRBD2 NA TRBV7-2 TGTGCCAGCAGCTTAGCCCAAGCGGGAGGAAGGGACGAGCAGTACTTC CASSLAQAGGRDEQYF
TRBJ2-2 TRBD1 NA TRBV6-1 TGTGCCAGCAGTGCGACCGGGACAGGGGATGTCGGGGAGCTGTTTTTT CASSATGTGDVGELFF
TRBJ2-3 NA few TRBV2 TGTGCCAGCAACCTGGCCACAGATACGCAGTATTTT CASNLATDTQYF
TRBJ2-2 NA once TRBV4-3 TGCGCCAGCAGCCAGTCCCAGGGGGGCATAAACACCGGGGAGCTGTTTTTT CASSQSQGGINTGELFF
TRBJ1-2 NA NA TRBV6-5 TGTGCCAGCAGACGATACCAGGGAGGTAACTATGGCTACACCTTC CASRRYQGGNYGYTF
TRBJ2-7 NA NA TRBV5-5 TGTGCCAGCAGCTTGGCCGGAGGGGGCGTCTACGAGCAGTACTTC CASSLAGGGVYEQYF
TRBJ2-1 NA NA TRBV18 TGTGCCAGCTCCTTCGACAGCCCCTTGGGCGATGAGCAGTTCTTC CASSFDSPLGDEQFF
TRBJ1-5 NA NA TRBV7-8 TGTGCCAGCAGCCCGGACCGCGGGCAGCCCCAGCATTTT CASSPDRGQPQHF
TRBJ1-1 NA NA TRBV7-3 TGTGCCAGCAGCTTAAACAGGGTGAACACTGAAGCTTTCTTT CASSLNRVNTEAFF
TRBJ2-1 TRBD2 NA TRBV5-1 TGCGCCAGCAGAACCGGGACTAGTTTAAATGAGCAGTTCTTC CASRTGTSLNEQFF
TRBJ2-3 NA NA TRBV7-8 TGTGCCAGCAGCTTCGCAAGTGGGCAGGGTAGGAATACGCAGTATTTT CASSFASGQGRNTQYF
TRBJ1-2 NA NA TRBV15 TGTGCCACCAGCAGAGATCGGGGGGACTATGGCTACACCTTC CATSRDRGDYGYTF
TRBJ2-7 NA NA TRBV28 TGTGCCAGCAGTCTACGGGACGAGCAGTACTTC CASSLRDEQYF
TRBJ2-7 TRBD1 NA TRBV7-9 TGTGCCAGCAGCCGCGAGGACAGGATCTACGAGCAGTACTTC CASSREDRIYEQYF
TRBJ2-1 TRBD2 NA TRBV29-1 TGCAGCGTTGAGAGACTAGCTAGCTCCTACAATGAGCAGTTCTTC CSVERLASSYNEQFF
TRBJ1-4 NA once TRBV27 TGTGCCAGCAGATATCAGGGGCAGGGCCCAACTAATGAAAAACTGTTTTTT CASRYQGQGPTNEKLFF
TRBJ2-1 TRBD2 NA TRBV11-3 TGTGCCAGCAGCACGCGGACTAGCGGGGCCTACAATGAGCAGTTCTTC CASSTRTSGAYNEQFF
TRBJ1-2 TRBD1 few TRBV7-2 TGTGCCAGCAGCTTCAGCGACAGGGCTGAAACCTTC CASSFSDRAETF
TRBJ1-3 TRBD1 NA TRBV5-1 TGCGCCAGCAGCAGGACAGGGGGAAACACCATATATTTT CASSRTGGNTIYF
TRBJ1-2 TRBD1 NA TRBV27 TGTGCCAGCAGTTCTCGACAGGGCACTAACTATGGCTACACCTTC CASSSRQGTNYGYTF
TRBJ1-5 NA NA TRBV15 TGTGCCACCAGCAGAGAGCGGGTGGGATCGCCCCAGCATTTT CATSRERVGSPQHF
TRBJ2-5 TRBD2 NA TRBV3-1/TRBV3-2 TGTGCCAGCAGCCAAGATCTAGCGGGGGGGCTGGTGCGGGAGACCCAGTACTTC CASSQDLAGGLVRETQYF
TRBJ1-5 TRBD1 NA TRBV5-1 TGCGCCAGCCAACCTTTTCCGACAGGGAGCAATCAGCCCCAGCATTTT CASQPFPTGSNQPQHF
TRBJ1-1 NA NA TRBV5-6 TGTGCCAGCAGCTTGTTCACCCTGGGGGGATTGAAAGAAGCTTTCTTT CASSLFTLGGLKEAFF
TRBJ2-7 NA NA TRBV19 TGTGCCAGTAGTATCCCAGGGCCGTACGAGCAGTACTTC CASSIPGPYEQYF
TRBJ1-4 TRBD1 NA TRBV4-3 TGCGCCAGCAGCCAAGTAAAGGGGGCGGGTGAAAAACTGTTTTTT CASSQVKGAGEKLFF
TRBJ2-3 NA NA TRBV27 TGTGCCAGCAGTTTGGTAGGGGCAGGCACAGATACGCAGTATTTT CASSLVGAGTDTQYF
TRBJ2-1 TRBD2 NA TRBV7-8 TGTGCCAGCAGCTCCGGGACTAGCGGGTACTACAATGAGCAGTTCTTC CASSSGTSGYYNEQFF
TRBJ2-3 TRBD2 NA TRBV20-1 TGCAGTGCTGCTAGCGGGTTCATGCAGTATTTT CSAASGFMQYF
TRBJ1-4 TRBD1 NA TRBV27 TGTGCCAGCAGCCGAGACACAGGGGGGGGTGAAAAACTGTTTTTT CASSRDTGGGEKLFF
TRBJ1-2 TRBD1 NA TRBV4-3 TGCGCCAGCAGCCAAGGGGCTACAGGGGGCGCAGGGAACTATGGCTACACCTTC CASSQGATGGAGNYGYTF
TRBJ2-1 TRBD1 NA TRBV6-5 TGTGCCAGCAATGCGGGACAGGGACTTTTTCTTGAGCAGTTCTTC CASNAGQGLFLEQFF
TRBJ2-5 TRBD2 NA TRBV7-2 TGTGCCAGCAGCGATAGCGGGGGCCTACAAGAGACCCAGTACTTC CASSDSGGLQETQYF
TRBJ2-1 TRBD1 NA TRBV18 TGTGCCAGCTCAACAGGGGTTCTTTACAATGAGCAGTTCTTC CASSTGVLYNEQFF
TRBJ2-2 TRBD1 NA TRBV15 TGTGCCACCAGCAGAGTGGACAGGCTTAATCCCAATTACACCGGGGAGCTGTTTTTT CATSRVDRLNPNYTGELFF
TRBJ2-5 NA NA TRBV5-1 TGCGCCAGCAGCTTGTTGGGGGCGTCCCAAGAGACCCAGTACTTC CASSLLGASQETQYF
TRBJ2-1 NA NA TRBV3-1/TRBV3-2 TGTGCCAGCAGCCAAGATCTAGCGTGGAGTCCACAGTTCTTC CASSQDLAWSPQFF
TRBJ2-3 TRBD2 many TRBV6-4 TGTGCCAGCAGTGAAGGGGTTGCGGGAGGGTCAGATACGCAGTATTTT CASSEGVAGGSDTQYF
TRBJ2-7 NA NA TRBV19 TGTGCCAGTAGTATGATTACAGGGCGGCGGCACGAGCAGTACTTC CASSMITGRRHEQYF
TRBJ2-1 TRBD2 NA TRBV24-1 TGTGCCACCAGTCCTAGCGGGAGAGACAATGAGCAGTTCTTC CATSPSGRDNEQFF